The 23 T cell receptor beta chains below were found in one sample sequenced in a study of regulatory T cells in long-lasting Graves disease. HTBI primers from iRepertoire and Arm-PCR of CDR3 regions yielded the TCR beta libraries. TCRdb reanalysed the multiplex PCR reads using MiXCR and keeps one entry per CDR3 protein. The table records about 220,000 distinct CDR3 sequences, roughly a fifth of them present only once. Time point specified: newly diagnosed GD, antithyroid drugs for less than 3 months. RNA from PBMCs was the source of the TCR library. These data were likewise used in another study, on T cells in Graves' hyperthyroidism and ophthalmopathy.

This specimen consisted of peripheral blood mononuclear cells (PBMCs), obtained at new diagnosis, from a patient treated with antithyroid drugs. The origin of the receptors is a woman between 25 and 40 years old with Graves disease.

This clonotype showed up many times. This chain uses TRBV5-1 with TRBJ1-6; the D is unclear. The CDR3 consists of 16 residues. V lost 5 bases and J 1 base, leaving 13 bases between the germline ends. Germline V gene data show CDR1 as SGHRS and CDR2 as YFSETQ. This CDR3 reads CASRSEGASYNSPLHF. Written as DNA, the CDR3 is TGCGCCAGCAGGTCCGAAGGCGCTTCCTATAATTCACCCCTCCACTTT.

This clonotype came up many times. The chain carries TRBV30 and TRBJ2-3; D assignment may be TRBD1 or TRBD2 (6 bases each). The CDR3 has 17 amino acids. The germline V gene has CDR1 GTSNPN and CDR2 SVGIG (reference sequence). Trimming pared 5 bases from V and 5 bases from J, leaving 26 bases between. CDR3 in DNA: TGTGCCTGGCAATGGGGGGCGGCTATTGGCCTTGGAGATACGCAGTATTTT. Translation gives CAWQWGAAIGLGDTQYF.

This clonotype was counted only a few times. The chain uses TRBV20-1 and TRBJ2-7, with 7 bases that match TRBD1. CDR3 length equals 14 residues. V was clipped by 6 bases and J by 4 bases; unmatched bases: 12. The V gene's germline CDR1 is DFQATT and CDR2 SNEGSKA (reference sequence). CDR3 nucleotide sequence: TGCAGTGCCCTTGACCGGGACAGAAGATACGAGCAGTACTTC. This codes for CSALDRDRRYEQYF.

This clonotype was seen repeatedly, ten times or more. The V call is TRBV5-6, the J call TRBJ2-7; 8 bases line up with TRBD1. CDR1 and CDR2 from the germline V gene are SGHDT and YYEEEE. Trimming cost V 0 bases and J 5 bases; bases outside gene matches: 10. The CDR3 totals 16 residues. CDR3 loop: CASSLAWQGAEHEQYF. As DNA, the CDR3 is TGTGCCAGCAGCTTGGCGTGGCAGGGGGCTGAGCACGAGCAGTACTTC.

This clonotype occurred many times. The chain carries TRBV5-5 and TRBJ2-3; D is uncertain. This CDR3 has 16 amino acids. Germline assignment: CDR1 SGHKS and CDR2 YYEKEE (reference sequence). The V and J ends lost 1 base and 2 bases respectively, with 14 bases between them. CDR3 region: CASSLFAPAPTDTQYF. The CDR3 DNA is TGTGCCAGCAGCTTGTTTGCACCCGCCCCCACAGATACGCAGTATTTT.

In its sample, this clonotype was seen many times. The chain uses TRBV6-5 and TRBJ1-1; D is unclear. CDR3 length equals 14 residues. CDR1 and CDR2 from the germline V gene are MNHEY and SVGAGI. V lost 1 base to trimming and J lost 0 bases, with 6 bases between them. CDR3 region: CASSYYRVNTEAFF. In DNA form, the CDR3 reads TGTGCCAGCAGTTACTACAGAGTGAACACTGAAGCTTTCTTT.

In its sample, this clonotype was seen many times. The chain recombines TRBV7-9 with TRBJ2-5; possible D gene TRBD1, 5 bases. CDR3 length equals 15 residues. Looked up from germline, CDR1 is SEHNR and CDR2 is FQNEAQ (reference sequence). V lost 1 base and J 5 bases, leaving 14 bases between the germline ends. The CDR3 DNA is TGTGCCAGCAGCTTAGTCCCCAGGGAAGGGGAGACCCAGTACTTC. Encoded protein: CASSLVPREGETQYF.

Many counts were recorded for this clonotype. The chain combines TRBV6-1 with TRBJ1-2; D perhaps matches TRBD1 (6 bases). Per germline, CDR1 MNHNS and CDR2 SASEGT. The ends were cut back, 6 bases at V and 1 base at J, with 12 bases in the middle. The CDR3 spans 14 residues. The CDR3 bases are TGTGCCAGCAGCAGGGACACCTATAACTATGGCTACACCTTC. The encoded protein is CASSRDTYNYGYTF.

This clonotype was observed at least ten times. The chain carries TRBV20-1 and TRBJ1-1; D not resolved. With 3 bases removed from V and 6 bases from J, the gap between germline ends came to 8 bases. Germline CDR1 and CDR2: DFQATT and SNEGSKA (reference sequence). The CDR3 consists of 11 residues. The CDR3 loop is CSASRISEAFF. CDR3 bases: TGCAGTGCTAGCAGGATTTCTGAAGCTTTCTTT.

Notes on this clonotype: Given a much more abundant clone one base away, this may be a read error. CDR3 in amino acids: CASKPQWGRLNERLFF. As DNA, the CDR3 is TGTGCCAGTAAACCCCAGTGGGGACGGCTGAATGAAAGACTGTTTTTT. V gene TRBV19 combines with J gene TRBJ1-4; a possible D gene is TRBD1 (5 bases). The germline V gene encodes CDR1 LNHDA and CDR2 SQIVND (reference sequence). The CDR3 covers 16 residues.

This clonotype was picked up many times. The gene calls are TRBV11-2 and TRBJ2-1; tentatively, D is TRBD2 (5 bases). The length of the CDR3 is 15 residues. Germline CDR1 and CDR2: SGHAT and FQNNGV. V was clipped by 1 base and J by 4 bases, with 11 bases between them. The CDR3 is CASSLASGGYNEQFF. In DNA, the CDR3 is TGTGCCAGCAGCTTAGCGAGCGGAGGTTACAATGAGCAGTTCTTC.

This clonotype was detected many times. The gene calls are TRBV6-1 and TRBJ2-7; possible D gene TRBD1, 6 bases. V lost 9 bases and J lost 0, with 12 bases in between. The CDR3 is 13 residues long. Per the germline V gene, CDR1 is MNHNS and CDR2 is SASEGT. The CDR3 sequence is CASHGGSSYEQYF. The CDR3 coding sequence is TGTGCCAGTCATGGGGGCAGCTCCTACGAGCAGTACTTC.

There are many counts of this clonotype. The rearrangement joins TRBV27 to TRBJ1-2, with TRBD1 matching over 7 bases. V trimming: 6 bases; J trimming: 3 bases; junction bases outside the gene matches: 10. Germline V gene data show CDR1 as MNHEY and CDR2 as SMNVEV (reference sequence). This CDR3 comprises 15 residues. The CDR3 here is CASSNTTGSDYGYTF. The CDR3 nucleotides read TGTGCCAGCAGCAATACGACAGGGTCCGACTATGGCTACACCTTC.

This chain uses TRBV4-1 with TRBJ2-3, with 13 bases aligning to TRBD2. The CDR3 runs to 19 residues. Per germline, CDR1 MGHRA and CDR2 YSYEKL. V shed 1 base, J shed 4 bases, and the junction held 11 bases outside the gene matches. The CDR3 region is CASSQGGLAGALGADTQYF. CDR3 DNA sequence: TGCGCCAGCAGCCAAGGTGGACTAGCGGGGGCGTTGGGAGCAGATACGCAGTATTTT.

At least ten counts were recorded for this clonotype. The chain uses TRBV28 and TRBJ2-5; 9 bases agree with TRBD2. The V gene's germline CDR1 is MDHEN and CDR2 SYDVKM. V trimming: 5 bases; J trimming: 4 bases; junction bases outside the gene matches: 17. There are 18 residues in the CDR3. In DNA form, the CDR3 reads TGTGCCAGCAGTACCCGATTCGCGGGGGGGCCAGAAACAGAGACCCAGTACTTC. Its translation: CASSTRFAGGPETETQYF.

This clonotype was observed at least ten times. The V gene is TRBV27, the J gene TRBJ2-1; D is undetermined. Germline assignment: CDR1 MNHEY and CDR2 SMNVEV (reference sequence). V gave up 6 bases and J gave up 4 bases, with 10 bases separating them. The CDR3 spans 13 residues. The CDR3, as DNA: TGTGCCAGCAGCTTCAGAGTGTACAATGAGCAGTTCTTC. Its protein product is CASSFRVYNEQFF.

In this sample, this clonotype turned up many times. The chain combines TRBV15 with TRBJ2-5; TRBD1 matches 9 bases. J gave up 3 bases and V 5 bases, and 7 bases lay outside the gene matches. Germline CDR1 LNHNV, CDR2 YYDKDF (reference sequence). This CDR3 is built from 15 residues. The CDR3 nucleotides read TGTGCCACCAGCCGGCGGGGACAGGGAAAAGAGACCCAGTACTTC. Protein: CATSRRGQGKETQYF.

This clonotype was detected only once. A far larger clone is off by one base, so a read error is likely. The chain is built from TRBV6-2 or TRBV6-3 and TRBJ2-7, with 9 bases fitting TRBD1. This CDR3 region has 13 residues. Germline CDR1 is MNHEY and CDR2 is SVGEGT. CDR3 coding DNA: TGTACCAGCAGTGGACAGGGGAGCCACGAGCAGTACTTC. Translating it yields CTSSGQGSHEQYF.

In this sample, this clonotype turned up many times. One end of the junction does not line up with germline, which may come from a read error. CDR3 residues: CASSDRGVTEAFF. Written as DNA, the CDR3 is TGTGCCAGCAGCGACAGGGGGGTCACTGAAGCTTTCTTT. The chain couples TRBV10-2 to TRBJ1-1, with 9 bases aligning to TRBD1. The germline CDR1 and CDR2 sequences are WSHSY and SAAADI. The CDR3 extends over 13 amino acids.

In its sample, this clonotype was seen many times. The chain couples TRBV28 to TRBJ2-7, with 10 bases that match TRBD2. J gave up 4 bases and V 1 base, and 13 bases lay outside the gene matches. Germline CDR1 is MDHEN and CDR2 is SYDVKM. This CDR3 is 18 amino acids long. Here the CDR3 reads CASSLSGLAGVSGYEQYF. The CDR3 region has the DNA TGTGCCAGCAGTTTATCAGGGCTAGCGGGAGTGTCAGGTTACGAGCAGTACTTC. The variable domain in full, completed from reference TRBV28 and TRBJ2-7, reads DVKVTQSSRYLVKRTGEKVFLECVQDMDHENMFWYRQDPGLGLRLIYFSYDVKMKEKGDIPEGYSVSREKKERFSLILESASTNQTSMYLCASSLSGLAGVSGYEQYFGPGTRLTVT.

The sample holds many counts of this clonotype. The V gene is TRBV6-1, the J gene TRBJ2-7; tentative D call: TRBD2 (5 bases). CDR1 is MNHNS, CDR2 SASEGT, per germline. Trimming stripped 2 bases from V and 4 bases from J, with 12 bases between. CDR3 length: 14 residues. CDR3 region: CASSEMDGIYEQYF. The CDR3 DNA reads as TGTGCCAGCAGTGAAATGGACGGGATTTACGAGCAGTACTTC.

This chain uses TRBV10-2 with TRBJ2-7; possible D gene TRBD2, 5 bases. The CDR3 consists of 14 residues. Germline V gene sequence: CDR1 WSHSY, CDR2 SAAADI. V gave up 4 bases and J gave up 6 bases, with 16 bases separating them. The CDR3 sequence: CASSVVREVREQYF. The CDR3 region has the DNA TGCGCCAGCAGTGTGGTTCGGGAAGTCCGCGAGCAGTACTTC.

In its sample, this clonotype was seen many times. This sequence joins TRBV4-2 and TRBJ2-7; 9 bases are a match to TRBD1. Trimming cost V 4 bases and J 3 bases; bases outside gene matches: 1. The CDR3 covers 13 residues. From germline, CDR1 is LGHNA and CDR2 YNFKEQ. The CDR3 loop reads CASSRTGVYEQYF. The CDR3 nucleotides are TGTGCCAGCAGCCGGACAGGGGTCTACGAGCAGTACTTC.